These 28 T cell receptor beta chains were sequenced from one sample in a study of blood T cell repertoires in COVID-19. Sequencing was performed with immunoSEQ multiplex PCR; in TCRdb, only in-frame clones are kept and a portion is missing. Of fewer than 450,000 clones listed, 80% to 90% are singletons. The sequenced material came from peripheral blood. These receptors came from a woman aged 45-65 years with COVID-19, enrolled during active disease.

The chain links TRBV5-1 to TRBJ2-3; D is perhaps TRBD1 (8 bases). CDR3 length: 16 amino acids. The V and J ends lost 5 bases and 3 bases respectively, with 19 bases between them. Germline CDR1 and CDR2: SGHRS and YFSETQ. The CDR3 sequence: CASSRAGDRRTDTQYF. CDR3 bases: TGCGCCAGCAGTCGTGCGGGGGACAGGAGAACAGATACGCAGTATTTT. The variable domain in full, with the rest retrieved from reference TRBV5-1 and TRBJ2-3, is KAGVTQTPRYLIKTRGQQVTLSCSPISGHRSVSWYQQTPGQGLQFLFEYFSETQRNKGNFPGRFSGRQFSNSRSEMNVSTLELGDSALYLCASSRAGDRRTDTQYFGPGTRLTVL.

The V call is TRBV11-2, the J call TRBJ1-1; D remains unclear. Trimming left V 3 bases short and J 4 bases short, with 15 bases between. The CDR3 has 15 residues. Germline V lookup: CDR1 SGHAT, CDR2 FQNNGV. The CDR3 protein is CASSFYALEGTEAFF. In DNA form, the CDR3 reads TGTGCCAGCAGCTTTTACGCCCTGGAGGGCACTGAAGCTTTCTTT.

The gene calls are TRBV3-1 (or the pseudogene TRBV3-2) and TRBJ2-1; D call uncertain. Germline CDR1 LGHDT, CDR2 YNNKEL (reference sequence). The V gene lost 0 bases and the J gene lost 3 bases, with 12 bases spanning the gap. This CDR3 is 16 amino acids long. CDR3 in DNA: TGTGCCAGCAGCCAAGAAGTCACCGCGGTCTACAATGAGCAGTTCTTC. Protein product: CASSQEVTAVYNEQFF.

The V call is TRBV7-8, the J call TRBJ1-6; a weak D match, TRBD1 (5 bases). Germline CDR1 SGHVS, CDR2 FQNEAQ. This CDR3 spans 16 amino acids. Trimming removed 5 bases at V and 0 bases at J, with 11 bases between. The CDR3 protein is CASSPQDLSYNSPLHF. DNA for the CDR3: TGTGCCAGCAGCCCACAGGACCTCTCCTATAATTCACCCCTCCACTTT. The full variable domain, its missing parts supplied by reference TRBV7-8 and TRBJ1-6, is GAGVSQSPRYKVAKRGQDVALRCDPISGHVSLFWYQQALGQGPEFLTYFQNEAQLDKSGLPSDRFFAERPEGSVSTLKIQRTQQEDSAVYLCASSPQDLSYNSPLHFGNGTRLTVT.

This clone turned up a few times. This chain uses TRBV5-1 with TRBJ1-5; D is ambiguous. Germline V gives CDR1 SGHRS, CDR2 YFSETQ. V was clipped by 2 bases and J by 2 bases, with 5 bases between them. The length of the CDR3 is 13 residues. In DNA form, the CDR3 reads TGCGCCAGCAGCTTCGAGGGCAATCAGCCCCAGCATTTT. Amino acids: CASSFEGNQPQHF.

A few counts support this clone. J is TRBJ1-1 and V is TRBV4-1, with D perhaps TRBD1 (6 bases). The CDR3 loop spans 14 amino acids. The V and J ends lost 3 bases and 6 bases respectively, with 14 bases between them. Germline assignment: CDR1 MGHRA and CDR2 YSYEKL. DNA of the CDR3: TGCGCCAGCAGCCAGGGTGACAGGTCGGCTGAAGCTTTCTTT. This encodes CASSQGDRSAEAFF.

This sequence joins TRBV11-2 and TRBJ2-1; 9 positions agree with TRBD2. The CDR3 is made up of 16 amino acids. The J segment lost 7 bases and the V segment lost 4 bases, leaving 11 bases of the junction unmatched. CDR1 and CDR2 (germline): SGHAT, FQNNGV. Written as DNA, the CDR3 is TGTGCCAGCAGCTCCGGGCGGGAGGGCCCGGCGAATGAGCAGTTCTTC. Residues: CASSSGREGPANEQFF.

The chain uses TRBV6-4 and TRBJ1-1; D ambiguous. There are 14 residues in the CDR3. V lost 5 bases, J lost 5 bases, and 15 bases lay in between. Germline assignment: CDR1 MRHNA and CDR2 SNTAGT. The CDR3 bases are TGTGCCAGCAGTCCAGAGGGTGGGAGGACTGAAGCTTTCTTT. Protein: CASSPEGGRTEAFF.

The chain uses TRBV5-1 and TRBJ2-7, with D tentatively TRBD1 (6 bases). V was trimmed by 4 bases and J by 7 bases, leaving 18 bases between them. The V gene's germline CDR1 is SGHRS and CDR2 YFSETQ. The CDR3 spans 14 residues. CDR3 amino acids: CASSTGTGFGEQYF. The CDR3 DNA is TGCGCCAGCAGCACAGGGACGGGGTTTGGGGAGCAGTACTTC.

The chain employs TRBV2 and TRBJ2-2; D not resolved. Germline assignment: CDR1 SNHLY and CDR2 FYNNEI. This CDR3 contains 16 residues. V was shortened by 2 bases and J by 6 bases, with 16 bases between the two germline ends. CDR3 coding DNA: TGTGCCAGCAGTGAATACTTGGGCAGAAGACCCGGGGAGCTGTTTTTT. Its protein product is CASSEYLGRRPGELFF.

V gene TRBV6-7 combines with J gene TRBJ2-2, with a possible D match to TRBD1 (6 bases). TRBV6-7 is flagged as an ORF with uncertain function. The CDR3 loop spans 16 amino acids. V lost 5 bases, J lost 4 bases, and 17 bases lay in between. CDR3 nucleotides: TGTGCCAGCAGTCTCACAGGGTCGAATTTCACCGGGGAGCTGTTTTTT. Translated, it gives CASSLTGSNFTGELFF.

In this sample, this clone turned up once. The chain joins TRBV29-1 to TRBJ2-1; TRBD2 matches 12 bases. The V gene's germline CDR1 is SQVTM and CDR2 ANQGSEA. V gave up 4 bases and J gave up 8 bases; unmatched junction bases: 6. This CDR3 spans 14 amino acids. The CDR3 region is CSVASGRAIHEQFF. DNA of the CDR3: TGCAGCGTTGCTAGCGGGAGGGCCATTCATGAGCAGTTCTTC.

The chain links TRBV2 to TRBJ2-7; D is perhaps TRBD1 (5 bases). Trimming removed 4 bases at V and 4 bases at J, with 5 bases between. This CDR3 has 11 residues. Germline V gene lookup returns CDR1 SNHLY and CDR2 FYNNEI. Written as DNA, the CDR3 is TGTGCCAGCAGTGCAGGGTACGAGCAGTACTTC. This sequence encodes CASSAGYEQYF.

The chain carries TRBV30 and TRBJ1-5; D call uncertain. The CDR3 runs to 12 residues. CDR1 is GTSNPN and CDR2 is SVGIG in the germline V gene (reference sequence). V was clipped by 3 bases and J by 11 bases, with 14 bases between them. CDR3 protein: CAWSLPARAQHF. The CDR3 DNA follows: TGTGCCTGGAGCCTGCCCGCTCGGGCCCAGCATTTT.

The chain employs TRBV6-5 and TRBJ1-1; no clear D. Germline V CDR1 and CDR2: MNHEY, SVGAGI. The V and J ends lost 5 bases and 0 bases respectively, with 10 bases between them. CDR3 length: 14 residues. The CDR3 region is CASSPAVLNTEAFF. CDR3 nucleotide sequence: TGTGCCAGCAGTCCCGCGGTACTGAACACTGAAGCTTTCTTT.

This rearrangement joins TRBV30 to TRBJ1-4, with D unclear. The germline V gene has CDR1 GTSNPN and CDR2 SVGIG (reference sequence). V dropped 7 bases and J dropped 7 bases, with 13 bases sitting between them. The CDR3 covers 12 residues. The CDR3 loop reads CASWAVGEKLFF. The CDR3, as DNA: TGTGCCTCTTGGGCTGTCGGTGAAAAACTGTTTTTT.

The chain uses TRBV11-2 and TRBJ2-7; 7 nucleotides line up with TRBD2. V shed 0 bases and J 4 bases; nucleotides not matched to a gene: 9. Germline V gene data show CDR1 as SGHAT and CDR2 as FQNNGV. The CDR3 sequence is 16 residues long. The CDR3 loop reads CASSLDSGTIIYEQYF. The CDR3 DNA is TGTGCCAGCAGCTTAGATTCCGGGACTATCATTTACGAGCAGTACTTC.

This rearrangement joins TRBV27 to TRBJ2-7; weak D call: TRBD2 (7 bases). The germline CDR1 and CDR2 sequences are MNHEY and SMNVEV (reference sequence). The germline V and J ends were trimmed by 3 bases and 7 bases, with 16 bases remaining between them. The CDR3 has 14 residues. The CDR3 loop is CASSLRGGAGEQYF. Here the CDR3 DNA reads TGTGCCAGCAGTTTGAGGGGGGGCGCGGGGGAGCAGTACTTC.

V and J are TRBV4-1 and TRBJ1-1, with D unresolved. This CDR3 contains 15 residues. Germline V gene lookup returns CDR1 MGHRA and CDR2 YSYEKL. Trimming shortened V by 0 bases and J by 5 bases, and 13 bases separated the two germline ends. CDR3 residues: CASSQEKNRGTEAFF. The CDR3 DNA reads as TGCGCCAGCAGCCAAGAAAAAAATCGGGGTACTGAAGCTTTCTTT.

The V gene is TRBV11-3, the J gene TRBJ2-2; 14 bases are a match to TRBD2. Germline V gene lookup returns CDR1 SGHNT and CDR2 YENEEA. The CDR3 covers 17 residues. Trimming at V came to 4 bases and at J to 3 bases, leaving 4 bases not matched to a gene. The CDR3 loop reads CASSSPGLAGDTGELFF. The CDR3 DNA sequence: TGTGCCAGCAGCTCTCCGGGACTAGCGGGAGACACCGGGGAGCTGTTTTTT.

The chain links TRBV24-1 to TRBJ2-1; D possibly corresponds to TRBD2 (6 bases). The CDR3 runs to 16 residues. V shed 0 bases and J shed 7 bases, with 15 bases lying between them. Germline V gene data show CDR1 as KGHDR and CDR2 as SFDVKD. CDR3 protein: CATSDLGLGGLNEQFF. The CDR3 DNA reads as TGTGCCACCAGTGATTTGGGGCTAGGAGGGTTGAATGAGCAGTTCTTC.

The sample holds a few counts of this clone. The chain joins TRBV14 to TRBJ2-7; D is perhaps TRBD2 (5 bases). Per germline, CDR1 SGHDN and CDR2 FVKESK. Trimming shortened V by 0 bases and J by 8 bases, and 14 bases separated the two germline ends. The CDR3 has 14 residues. CDR3 region: CASSQEARVRKQYF. The CDR3 region has the DNA TGTGCCAGCAGCCAAGAGGCGAGGGTGAGGAAGCAGTACTTC.

The rearrangement links TRBV6-5 to TRBJ2-7; TRBD2 aligns across 8 bases. V was clipped by 7 bases and J by 0 bases; unmatched bases: 8. This CDR3 comprises 15 residues. Germline V CDR1 and CDR2: MNHEY, SVGAGI. CDR3 coding DNA: TGTGCCAGCACTGGTACGGGGGGGAGCTCCTACGAGCAGTACTTC. As protein: CASTGTGGSSYEQYF.

The chain joins TRBV7-2 to TRBJ2-2; a possible D gene is TRBD2 (6 bases). The CDR3 sequence is 15 residues long. CDR1 is SGHTA and CDR2 is FQGNSA in the germline V gene. Trimming took off 3 bases at V and 8 bases at J, with 16 bases between the two ends. The DNA for the CDR3 is TGTGCCAGCAGCTTTTGGTCTGGAGGGGCTGGGGAGCTGTTTTTT. Amino acids: CASSFWSGGAGELFF.

J is TRBJ2-7 and V is TRBV10-3, with D uncertain. Germline-derived CDR1 and CDR2 are ENHRY and SYGVKD. Between the trimmed V and J ends, which lost 4 bases and 4 bases, there was a span of 5 bases. The CDR3 is 11 residues long. The CDR3 nucleotides read TGTGCCATCAGTGGGCAGTACGAGCAGTACTTC. Amino acid sequence: CAISGQYEQYF.

This clone was seen only once. The chain uses TRBV5-1 and TRBJ2-7; D is perhaps TRBD1 (6 bases). Germline V lookup: CDR1 SGHRS, CDR2 YFSETQ. Trimming left V 6 bases short and J 2 bases short, with 15 bases between. This CDR3 is built from 14 residues. The CDR3 DNA sequence: TGCGCCAGCACTCGAACAGGGCCCCCCTACGAGCAGTACTTC. Protein: CASTRTGPPYEQYF.

The chain joins TRBV4-3 to TRBJ1-2; perhaps TRBD1 as D (5 bases). The ends were cut back, 5 bases at V and 7 bases at J, with 23 bases in the middle. The V gene's germline CDR1 is LGHNA and CDR2 YSLEER. This CDR3 has 16 amino acids. In DNA form, the CDR3 reads TGCGCCAGCAGCGTCCTGTCAGGGAGCGGGCCTTCTGGCTACACCTTC. Translation gives CASSVLSGSGPSGYTF.

The chain uses TRBV11-3 and TRBJ1-5; no clear D gene. V was clipped by 1 base and J by 0 bases, with 7 bases between them. The CDR3 is 15 amino acids. Germline CDR1 SGHNT, CDR2 YENEEA. CDR3: CASSLGLDSNQPQHF. CDR3 in DNA: TGTGCCAGCAGCTTAGGACTAGATAGCAATCAGCCCCAGCATTTT.